This TCR beta chain was captured in a study of long-term antiretroviral therapy in people with HIV. Runs used v3.0 of the immunoSEQ assay and were done at survey level. Per-sample targets for sequencing were about 40,000-50,000 T-cell genomes. Clones were read by immunoSEQ multiplex PCR, and TCRdb kept only the in-frame ones, dropping some. This sample carries 25,000 to 35,000 clones, 95% to 98% of them seen once, and the ten largest clones take roughly 2.9%. The CDR3 loop spans 14 amino acids. V was clipped by 2 bases and J by 5 bases, with 11 bases between them. The germline gives CDR1 ENHRY, CDR2 SYGVKD. Study results and limitations: HIV repertoires had narrower CDR3 length ranges than controls.

None of the participants with HIV were treated outside the United States. Concerning this clone itself: Its antigen remains unknown.

V is TRBV10-3 and J is TRBJ2-3; D is uncertain. The specimen comprised unsorted PBMCs, sampled 6.9 years after starting antiretroviral therapy. The receptor comes from a man younger than 40 with HIV. The CDR3 sequence is CAISEGVAVDTQYF. DNA for the CDR3: TGTGCCATCAGTGAGGGGGTAGCAGTAGATACGCAGTATTTT.